This T cell receptor (beta chain) derives from a study of blood T cells in healthy people across ages. Through a sample-barcoded 5' primer and a J-beta primer mix, a second PCR was run for roughly 6 to 12 cycles. Every cDNA molecule bore a tag from a template-switch adaptor containing 12 random nucleotides. TCRdb reanalysed the 5' RACE reads using MiXCR and keeps one entry per CDR3 protein. The profile shows roughly 1,000,000 distinct CDR3 sequences, under 30% of them singletons. As concerns this clonotype: The antigen is undetermined.

The V gene's germline CDR1 is LNHNV and CDR2 YYDKDF (reference sequence). The length of the CDR3 is 16 residues. Unmatched junction bases numbered 7, after V lost 0 bases and J lost 7 bases. Study-level findings and limits: Those diversity estimates obtained from one million T cells were thought to be underestimates.

The same sample was also studied in work on T cells of mothers and their children. That study adds: All donors were healthy and Caucasian; they were three mothers and their six children. Related pairs of mothers and children showed slightly higher, non-significant overlap versus unrelated pairs.

The sequenced material came from blood. This rearrangement joins TRBV15 to TRBJ2-1, with TRBD2 matching 9 bases. This sequence originates from a girl aged 2 to 9 in good health. The CDR3 sequence: CATSRDGVAGENEQFF. The CDR3 coding sequence is TGTGCCACCAGCAGAGATGGGGTAGCGGGAGAGAATGAGCAGTTCTTC.